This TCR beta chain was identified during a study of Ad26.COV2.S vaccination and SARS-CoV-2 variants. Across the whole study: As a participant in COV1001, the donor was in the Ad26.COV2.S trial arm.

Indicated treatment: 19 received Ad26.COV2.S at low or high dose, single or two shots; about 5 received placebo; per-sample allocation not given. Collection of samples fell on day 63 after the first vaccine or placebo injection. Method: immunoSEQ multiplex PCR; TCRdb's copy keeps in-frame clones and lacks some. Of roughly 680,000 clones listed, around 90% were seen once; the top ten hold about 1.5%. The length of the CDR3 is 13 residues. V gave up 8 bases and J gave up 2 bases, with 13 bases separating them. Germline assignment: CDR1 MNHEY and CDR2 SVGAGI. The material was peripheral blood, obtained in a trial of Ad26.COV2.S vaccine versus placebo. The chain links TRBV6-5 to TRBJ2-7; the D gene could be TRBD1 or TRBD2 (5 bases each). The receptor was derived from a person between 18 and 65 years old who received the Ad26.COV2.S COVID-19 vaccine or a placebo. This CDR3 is CASLGGGAYEQYF. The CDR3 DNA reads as TGTGCCAGCCTCGGTGGGGGAGCCTACGAGCAGTACTTC.